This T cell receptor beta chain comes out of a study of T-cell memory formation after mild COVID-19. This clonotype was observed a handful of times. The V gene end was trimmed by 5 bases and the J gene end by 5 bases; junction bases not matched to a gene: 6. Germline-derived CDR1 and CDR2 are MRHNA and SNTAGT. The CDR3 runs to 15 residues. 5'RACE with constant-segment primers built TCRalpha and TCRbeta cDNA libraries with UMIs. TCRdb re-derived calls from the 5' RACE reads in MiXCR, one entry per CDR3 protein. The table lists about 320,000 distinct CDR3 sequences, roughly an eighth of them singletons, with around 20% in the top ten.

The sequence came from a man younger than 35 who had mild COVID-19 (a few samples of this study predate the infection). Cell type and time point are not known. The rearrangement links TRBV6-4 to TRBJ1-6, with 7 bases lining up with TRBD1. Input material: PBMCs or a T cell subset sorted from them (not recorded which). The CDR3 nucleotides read TGTGCCAGCAGTCTACGTGACAGGGATAATTCACCCCTCCACTTT. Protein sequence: CASSLRDRDNSPLHF.